This T cell receptor beta chain was sequenced during a study of OX40 agonist ivuxolimab in advanced cancers. Losses at the gene ends were 3 bases for V and 3 bases for J; bases not matched to a gene: 10. This CDR3 has 16 residues. Germline CDR1 is MDHEN and CDR2 is SYDVKM. Libraries were prepared by immunoSEQ multiplex PCR; TCRdb keeps only in-frame clonotypes and omits some of them. The table has about 50,000 clones, around 91% seen once. This specimen consisted of CD4+ or CD8+ T cells sorted from blood, obtained in a trial of the OX40 agonist ivuxolimab. The TCR originated in an adult with an advanced solid tumor such as melanoma, head and neck, liver or kidney cancer. This chain connects TRBV28 to TRBJ2-7; 8 bases match TRBD2. The CDR3, as DNA: TGTGCCAGCAGTTTGACGGGGGGGCGTATGGACTACGAGCAGTACTTC. It encodes CASSLTGGRMDYEQYF.